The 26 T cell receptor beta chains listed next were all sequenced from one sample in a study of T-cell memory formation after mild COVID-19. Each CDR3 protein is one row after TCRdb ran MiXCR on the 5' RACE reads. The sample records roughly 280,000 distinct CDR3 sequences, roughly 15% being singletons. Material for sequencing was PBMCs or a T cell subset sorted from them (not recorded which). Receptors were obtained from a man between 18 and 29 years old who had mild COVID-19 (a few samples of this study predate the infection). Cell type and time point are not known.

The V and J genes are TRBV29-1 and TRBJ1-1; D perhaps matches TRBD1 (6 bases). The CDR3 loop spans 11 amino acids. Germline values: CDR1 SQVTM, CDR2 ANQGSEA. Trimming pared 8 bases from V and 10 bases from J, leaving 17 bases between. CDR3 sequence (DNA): TGCAGCTTCAGCGGGGGCTTAGGAGCTTTCTTT. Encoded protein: CSFSGGLGAFF.

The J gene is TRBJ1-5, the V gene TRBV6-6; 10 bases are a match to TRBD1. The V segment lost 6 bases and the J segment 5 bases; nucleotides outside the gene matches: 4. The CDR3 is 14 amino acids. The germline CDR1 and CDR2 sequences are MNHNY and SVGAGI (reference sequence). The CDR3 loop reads CASRWTGGDQPQHF. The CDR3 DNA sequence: TGTGCCAGCAGGTGGACAGGGGGAGATCAGCCCCAGCATTTT.

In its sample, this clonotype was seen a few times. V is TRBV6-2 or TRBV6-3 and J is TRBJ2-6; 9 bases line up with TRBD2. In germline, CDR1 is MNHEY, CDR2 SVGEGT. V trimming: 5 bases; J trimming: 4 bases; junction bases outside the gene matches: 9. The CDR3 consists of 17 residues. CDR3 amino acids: CASSRLAVAWGANVLTF. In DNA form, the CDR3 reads TGTGCCAGCAGTCGACTAGCGGTGGCGTGGGGGGCCAACGTCCTGACTTTC.

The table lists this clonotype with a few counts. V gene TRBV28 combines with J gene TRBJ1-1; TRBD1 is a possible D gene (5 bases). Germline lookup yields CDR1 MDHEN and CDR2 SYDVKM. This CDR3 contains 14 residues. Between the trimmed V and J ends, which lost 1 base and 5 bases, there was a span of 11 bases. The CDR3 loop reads CASSLLGARTEAFF. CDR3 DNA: TGTGCCAGCAGTTTATTAGGGGCGCGAACTGAAGCTTTCTTT.

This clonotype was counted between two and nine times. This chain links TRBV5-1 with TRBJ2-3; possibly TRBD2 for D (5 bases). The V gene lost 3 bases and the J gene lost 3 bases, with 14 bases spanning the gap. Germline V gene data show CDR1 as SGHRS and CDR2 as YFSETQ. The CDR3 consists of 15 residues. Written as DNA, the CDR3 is TGCGCCAGCAGCTATTCCATTGGCGGGACAGATACGCAGTATTTT. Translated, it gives CASSYSIGGTDTQYF.

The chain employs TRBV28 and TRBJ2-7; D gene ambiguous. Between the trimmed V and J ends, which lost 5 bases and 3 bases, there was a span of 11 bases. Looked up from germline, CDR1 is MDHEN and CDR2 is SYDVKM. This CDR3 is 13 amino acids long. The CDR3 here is CASSPHSYYEQYV. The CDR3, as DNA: TGTGCCAGCAGTCCTCACTCCTACTACGAGCAGTACGTC.

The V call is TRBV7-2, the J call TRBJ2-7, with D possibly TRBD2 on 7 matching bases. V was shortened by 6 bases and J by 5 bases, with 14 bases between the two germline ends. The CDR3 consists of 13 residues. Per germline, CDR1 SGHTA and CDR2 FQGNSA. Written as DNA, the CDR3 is TGTGCCAGCAGGCGGGGCGGGGGCCACGAGCAGTACGTC. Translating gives CASRRGGGHEQYV.

The CDR3 loop is CASSPSGRTRYF. The DNA of the CDR3 is TGTGCCAGCAGCCCTAGCGGCAGGACCCGGTATTTT. The J gene is TRBJ2-3, the V gene TRBV7-2, with TRBD2 matching 7 bases. Germline values: CDR1 SGHTA, CDR2 FQGNSA. The CDR3 has 12 residues. The V segment lost 5 bases and the J segment 14 bases; nucleotides outside the gene matches: 10.

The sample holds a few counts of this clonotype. The CDR3, as DNA: TGTGCCAGCAGCTTAATGCCGGGGGGAAGGGAGACCCAGTACTTC. This translates into CASSLMPGGRETQYF. This chain joins TRBV7-3 and TRBJ2-5; TRBD2 agrees at 7 bases. The CDR3 extends over 15 amino acids. After removal of 1 base from V and 5 bases from J, the junction contained 7 bases not matched to a gene. Germline assignment: CDR1 SGHTA and CDR2 FQGTGA. The whole variable domain, filled in from reference TRBV7-3 and TRBJ2-5, reads GAGVSQTPSNKVTEKGKYVELRCDPISGHTALYWYRQSLGQGPEFLIYFQGTGAADDSGLPNDRFFAVRPEGSVSTLKIQRTERGDSAVYLCASSLMPGGRETQYFGPGTRLLVL.

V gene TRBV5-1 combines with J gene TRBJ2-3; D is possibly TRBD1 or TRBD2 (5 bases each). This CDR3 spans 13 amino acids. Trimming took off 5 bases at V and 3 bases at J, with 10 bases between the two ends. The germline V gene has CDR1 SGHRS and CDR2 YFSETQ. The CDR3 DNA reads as TGCGCCAGCAGGGGCAGGGAGACAGATACGCAGTATTTT. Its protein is CASRGRETDTQYF.

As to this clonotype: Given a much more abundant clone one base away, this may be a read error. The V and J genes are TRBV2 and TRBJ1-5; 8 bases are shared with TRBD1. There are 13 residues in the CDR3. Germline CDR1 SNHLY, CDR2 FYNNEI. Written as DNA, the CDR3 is TGTGCCAGCAGCGGGACAGGCAATCAGCCCAAGCATTTT. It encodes CASSGTGNQPKHF.

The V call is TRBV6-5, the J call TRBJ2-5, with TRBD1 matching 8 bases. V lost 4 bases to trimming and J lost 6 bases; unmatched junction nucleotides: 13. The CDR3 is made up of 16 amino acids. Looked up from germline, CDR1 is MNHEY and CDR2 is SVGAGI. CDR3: CASSSGGTGGRKTQYF. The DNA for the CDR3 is TGTGCCAGCAGTTCCGGCGGGACAGGCGGACGAAAGACCCAGTACTTC.

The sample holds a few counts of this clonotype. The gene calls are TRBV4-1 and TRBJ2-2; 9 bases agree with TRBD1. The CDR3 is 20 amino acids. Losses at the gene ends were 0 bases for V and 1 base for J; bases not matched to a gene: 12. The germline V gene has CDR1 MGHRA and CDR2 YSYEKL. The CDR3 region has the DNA TGCGCCAGCAGCCAAGACTGGAGGACAGGGGCCTCCATGAACACCGGGGAGCTGTTTTTT. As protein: CASSQDWRTGASMNTGELFF.

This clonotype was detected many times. The CDR3: CASSLGSAYEQYF. The CDR3 DNA sequence: TGTGCCAGCAGCTTAGGCTCCGCTTACGAGCAGTACTTC. The chain couples TRBV7-9 to TRBJ2-7; D uncertain. The CDR3 sequence is 13 residues long. Trimming took 1 base from V and 4 from J, leaving 8 bases between them. The germline CDR1 and CDR2 sequences are SEHNR and FQNEAQ (reference sequence).

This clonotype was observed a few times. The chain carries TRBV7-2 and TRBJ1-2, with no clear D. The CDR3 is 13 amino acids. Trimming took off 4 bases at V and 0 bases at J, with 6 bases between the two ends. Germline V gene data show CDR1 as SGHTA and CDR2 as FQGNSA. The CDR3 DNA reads TGTGCCAGCAGCTCTCGAGCTAACTATGGCTACACCTTC. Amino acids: CASSSRANYGYTF.

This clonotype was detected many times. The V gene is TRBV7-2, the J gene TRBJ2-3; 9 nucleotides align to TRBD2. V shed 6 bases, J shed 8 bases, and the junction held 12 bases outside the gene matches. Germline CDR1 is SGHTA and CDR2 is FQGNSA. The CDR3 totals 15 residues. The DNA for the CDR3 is TGTGCCAGCAGTCCTAGGGACAGCGGGGGGCGTACGCAGTATTTT. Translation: CASSPRDSGGRTQYF.

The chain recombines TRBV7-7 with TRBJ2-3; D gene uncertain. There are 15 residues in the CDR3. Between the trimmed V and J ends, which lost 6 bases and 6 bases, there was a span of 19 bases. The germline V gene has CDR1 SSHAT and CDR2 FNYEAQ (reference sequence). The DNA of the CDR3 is TGTGCCAGCAGTCAGACAAATGATCAAGGGGATACGCAGTATTTT. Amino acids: CASSQTNDQGDTQYF.

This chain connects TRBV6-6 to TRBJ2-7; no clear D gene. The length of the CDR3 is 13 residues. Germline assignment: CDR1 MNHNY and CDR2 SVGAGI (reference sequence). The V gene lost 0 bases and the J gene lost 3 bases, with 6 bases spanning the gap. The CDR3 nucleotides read TGTGCCAGCAGTTACTCCGGCCTCTACGAGCAGTACGTC. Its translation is CASSYSGLYEQYV.

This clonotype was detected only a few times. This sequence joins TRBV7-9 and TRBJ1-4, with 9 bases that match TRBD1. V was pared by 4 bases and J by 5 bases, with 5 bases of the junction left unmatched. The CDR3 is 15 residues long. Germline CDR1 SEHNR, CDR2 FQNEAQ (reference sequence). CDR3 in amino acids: CASSSRGQGNEKLFF. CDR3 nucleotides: TGTGCCAGCAGCTCCCGGGGACAGGGCAATGAAAAACTGTTTTTT.

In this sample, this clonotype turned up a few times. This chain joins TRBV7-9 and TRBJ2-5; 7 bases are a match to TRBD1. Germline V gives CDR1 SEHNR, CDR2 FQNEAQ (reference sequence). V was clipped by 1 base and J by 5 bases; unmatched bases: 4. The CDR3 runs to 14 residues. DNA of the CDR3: TGTGCCAGCAGCTTAGTCGAGACAGGGGAGACCCAGTACTTC. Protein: CASSLVETGETQYF.

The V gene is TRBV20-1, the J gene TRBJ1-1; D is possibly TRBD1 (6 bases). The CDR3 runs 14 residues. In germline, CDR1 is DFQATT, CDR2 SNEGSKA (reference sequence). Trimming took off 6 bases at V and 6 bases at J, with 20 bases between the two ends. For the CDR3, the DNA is TGCAGTGCGGCGGACAGCGGACCCCTCCCTGAAGCTTTCTTT. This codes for CSAADSGPLPEAFF.

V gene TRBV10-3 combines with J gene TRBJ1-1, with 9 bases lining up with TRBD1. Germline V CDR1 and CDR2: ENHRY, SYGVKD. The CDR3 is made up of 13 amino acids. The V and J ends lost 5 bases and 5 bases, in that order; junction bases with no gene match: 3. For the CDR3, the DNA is TGTGCCATCAGTACGACAGGGGGAACTGAAGCTTTCTTT. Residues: CAISTTGGTEAFF.

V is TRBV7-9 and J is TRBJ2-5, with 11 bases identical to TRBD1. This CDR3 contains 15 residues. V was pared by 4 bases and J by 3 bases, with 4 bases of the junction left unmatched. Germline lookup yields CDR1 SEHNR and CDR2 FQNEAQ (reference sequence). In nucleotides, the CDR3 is TGTGCCAGCAGCTCCGGGACAGGGGGGGAAGAGACCCAGTACTTC. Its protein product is CASSSGTGGEETQYF.

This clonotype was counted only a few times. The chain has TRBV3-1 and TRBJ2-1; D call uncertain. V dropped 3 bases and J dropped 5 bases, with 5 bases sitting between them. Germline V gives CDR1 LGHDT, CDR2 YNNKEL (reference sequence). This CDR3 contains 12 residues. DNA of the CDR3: TGTGCCAGCAGCCATTATCACAATGAGCAGTTCTTC. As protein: CASSHYHNEQFF.

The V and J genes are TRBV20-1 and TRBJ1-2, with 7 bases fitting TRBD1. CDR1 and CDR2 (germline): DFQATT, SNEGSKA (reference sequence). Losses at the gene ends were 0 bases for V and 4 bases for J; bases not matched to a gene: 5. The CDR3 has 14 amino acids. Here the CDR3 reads CSARDPGGIYGYTF. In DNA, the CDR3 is TGCAGTGCTAGAGATCCAGGGGGAATCTATGGCTACACCTTC.

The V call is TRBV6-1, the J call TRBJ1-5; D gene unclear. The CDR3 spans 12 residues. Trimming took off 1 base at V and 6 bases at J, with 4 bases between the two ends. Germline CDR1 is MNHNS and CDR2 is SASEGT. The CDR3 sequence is CASSEGAQPQHF. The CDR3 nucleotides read TGTGCCAGCAGTGAAGGAGCTCAGCCCCAGCATTTT.